This entry concerns a single T cell receptor beta chain. This sample was taken from a study of blood T cell repertoires in COVID-19. The CDR3 extends over 15 amino acids. Germline-derived CDR1 and CDR2 are SGHNT and YENEEA. Unmatched junction bases numbered 5, after V lost 4 bases and J lost 3 bases. As processed by the authors: Amplification of reference gene primers provided the estimated nucleated cell counts. Method: immunoSEQ multiplex PCR; TCRdb's copy keeps in-frame clones and lacks some. The D gene and trimming were derived from the DNA, and the V and J assignments and clone size from that table. The sample lists some 150,000 clones, 84% occurring once.

The genes are TRBV11-3 and TRBJ2-7; 11 bases fit TRBD2. Sequencing input: PBMCs or T cells enriched from blood (not recorded which). The origin of this receptor is a woman between 50 and 59 years old who had been exposed to COVID-19. CDR3 nucleotide sequence: TGTGCCAGCAGCTCCTCCGGGACTAGCGGCTACGAGCAGTACTTC. It specifies CASSSSGTSGYEQYF.